These 30 T cell receptor beta chains originate from one sample sequenced in a study of post-analysis software for immune sequencing data. Regarding the study as a whole: About 5 TRBV segments, including TRBV5-6, TRBV5-1 and TRBV20-1, were more frequent in patients than controls.

Every TCR beta cDNA library bore unique molecular identifiers. TCRdb analysed the PCR reads with MiXCR anew, one entry per CDR3 protein. There are around 260,000 distinct CDR3 sequences in the sample; just over 35% occur only once, and approximately 4.6% lies in the top ten. The antigens of these receptors remain unknown. Source material: blood. These TCRs come from a girl between 5 and 17 years old with multiple sclerosis.

This rearrangement joins TRBV7-9 to TRBJ2-5; 15 nucleotides align to TRBD2. Trimming cost V 5 bases and J 1 base; bases outside gene matches: 8. CDR1 and CDR2 (germline): SEHNR, FQNEAQ (reference sequence). The CDR3 covers 18 residues. The CDR3 DNA sequence: TGTGCCAGCAGCCCCGGGACTAGCGGGAGGATAAGCCAAGAGACCCAGTACTTC. Translating gives CASSPGTSGRISQETQYF.

This clonotype was seen at least ten times. This rearrangement joins TRBV10-3 to TRBJ2-3; 13 positions agree with TRBD2. The CDR3 runs to 16 residues. V gave up 7 bases and J gave up 5 bases; unmatched junction bases: 9. Germline V gene lookup returns CDR1 ENHRY and CDR2 SYGVKD. The CDR3 DNA reads as TGTGCCATCACTACAGGACTAGCGGGAGTAAAAGATACGCAGTATTTT. This encodes CAITTGLAGVKDTQYF.

The chain recombines TRBV28 with TRBJ1-5; weak D call: TRBD1 (5 bases). Trimming left V 8 bases short and J 5 bases short, with 19 bases between. CDR3 length equals 15 residues. Germline CDR1 reads MDHEN; CDR2 reads SYDVKM. The CDR3 protein is CASFATGRGDQPQHF. Written as DNA, the CDR3 is TGTGCCAGCTTTGCCACGGGACGGGGAGATCAGCCCCAGCATTTT.

A note on this clonotype: Given the absence of the conserved phenylalanine or tryptophan at the CDR3 end, a read error is likely. The DNA is omitted, as the CDR3 cannot be located on it reliably, and the CDR3 follows TCRdb's listing. CDR3 loop: CASSLTGYGYTFGS. This chain connects TRBV5-6 to TRBJ2-1; TRBD1, the table's D call, lacks a check against the DNA. Looked up from germline, CDR1 is SGHDT and CDR2 is YYEEEE. The CDR3 is 14 residues long, ends included.

The chain joins TRBV4-1 to TRBJ2-1; D tentatively reads TRBD1 or TRBD2 (6 bases each). Germline V CDR1 and CDR2: MGHRA, YSYEKL. Trimming removed 4 bases at V and 5 bases at J, with 12 bases between. The CDR3 is 14 amino acids. DNA of the CDR3: TGCGCCAGCAGCCCAGAGGGGGGAAACAATGAGCAGTTCTTC. Protein: CASSPEGGNNEQFF.

The rearrangement uses TRBV24-1 and TRBJ1-5; no clear D gene. Per the germline V gene, CDR1 is KGHDR and CDR2 is SFDVKD. Trimming left V 5 bases short and J 2 bases short, with 12 bases between. This CDR3 is built from 15 residues. For the CDR3, the DNA is TGTGCCACCAGTGCCTCAGGCCTTCGCAATCAGCCCCAGCATTTT. Residues: CATSASGLRNQPQHF.

Details on this clonotype: One base away lies a much larger clone, so this may be a sequencing read error. This rearrangement joins TRBV7-8 to TRBJ2-1; 10 nucleotides match TRBD2. With the DNA end fitting TRBJ2-7 better, the J assignment may be wrong. CDR1 and CDR2 from the germline V gene are SGHVS and FQNEAQ. This CDR3 region has 17 residues. CDR3 nucleotide sequence: TGTGCCAGCAGCGCAAATAGCGGGGGGTACTCCTACAATGAGCAGTACTTC. Its translation is CASSANSGGYSYNEQYF.

Many counts were recorded for this clonotype. The chain couples TRBV10-3 to TRBJ1-1; TRBD1 agrees at 7 bases. The CDR3 loop spans 13 amino acids. Germline V gene lookup returns CDR1 ENHRY and CDR2 SYGVKD. With 6 bases clipped from V and 10 bases from J, the junction kept 11 bases outside the gene matches. The CDR3 DNA is TGTGCCATCAGCCCGGGACAGCGAGCCCTAGCTTTCTTT. Amino acids: CAISPGQRALAFF.

This clonotype was recorded many times. The CDR3 DNA sequence: TGTGCCAGCAGTTTAGGGGCGGGCCCTAGGGAGACCCAGTACTTC. Translation gives CASSLGAGPRETQYF. V is TRBV12-3 or TRBV12-4 and J is TRBJ2-5, with a tentative D call TRBD2 (5 bases). The CDR3 sequence is 15 residues long. Trimming cost V 1 base and J 5 bases, with 14 bases left between them.

This clonotype was seen repeatedly, ten times or more. The chain employs TRBV15 and TRBJ2-3; 8 nucleotides align to TRBD2. V dropped 4 bases and J dropped 0; count of bases not matched to a gene: 3. This CDR3 is 15 amino acids long. Germline V CDR1 and CDR2: LNHNV, YYDKDF (reference sequence). This CDR3 is CATSTGGKSTDTQYF. The CDR3 nucleotides read TGTGCCACCAGCACGGGGGGGAAGAGCACAGATACGCAGTATTTT.

The chain carries TRBV5-1 and TRBJ1-2, with TRBD1 matching over 11 bases. Trimming took 7 bases from V and 5 from J; bases not matched to a gene: 7. The CDR3 loop spans 14 amino acids. Germline loops: CDR1 SGHRS, CDR2 YFSETQ. The CDR3 protein is CASRPGQGAYGYTF. The CDR3 DNA reads as TGCGCCAGCCGACCCGGACAGGGGGCTTATGGCTACACCTTC.

This rearrangement joins TRBV11-2 to TRBJ2-1; the D gene is possibly TRBD1 (6 bases). The CDR3 totals 13 residues. V lost 5 bases and J 1 base, leaving 6 bases between the germline ends. Germline V gene sequence: CDR1 SGHAT, CDR2 FQNNGV. CDR3 DNA sequence: TGTGCCAGCAGCAGGGGGTCCTACAATGAGCAGTTCTTC. Its protein product is CASSRGSYNEQFF.

The V call is TRBV7-2, the J call TRBJ2-3; 14 bases agree with TRBD2. The CDR3 sequence is 18 residues long. Germline V CDR1 and CDR2: SGHTA, FQGNSA. V trimming: 5 bases; J trimming: 2 bases; junction bases outside the gene matches: 9. CDR3 nucleotides: TGTGCCAGCAGCACGGGACTAGCGGGAGTTTGGTTCACAGATACGCAGTATTTT. Its translation: CASSTGLAGVWFTDTQYF.

This clonotype was detected many times. The chain uses TRBV12-3 or TRBV12-4 and TRBJ1-2; TRBD1 matches at 7 bases. V dropped 4 bases and J dropped 4; count of bases not matched to a gene: 6. The length of the CDR3 is 14 residues. The DNA of the CDR3 is TGTGCCAGCAGTTCCCGGGGACAGACCTATGGCTACACCTTC. This gives the protein CASSSRGQTYGYTF.

This clonotype turned up a few times. The V call is TRBV5-1, the J call TRBJ2-5; a weak D match, TRBD1 (6 bases). Germline CDR1 reads SGHRS; CDR2 reads YFSETQ. The CDR3 length is 13 residues. Trimming pared 1 base from V and 11 bases from J, leaving 15 bases between. The CDR3: CASSLSRGNEQYF. CDR3 nucleotide sequence: TGCGCCAGCAGCTTGTCCAGGGGCAATGAGCAGTACTTC.

In this sample, this clonotype turned up many times. This chain links TRBV28 with TRBJ2-1; D unresolved. In germline, CDR1 is MDHEN, CDR2 SYDVKM. Deletions cut 2 bases from V and 0 bases from J, with 8 bases between. This CDR3 is 15 amino acids long. The CDR3 region is CASSLTGPSYNEQFF. For the CDR3, the DNA is TGTGCCAGCAGTTTAACCGGGCCCTCCTACAATGAGCAGTTCTTC.

This clonotype was detected many times. The chain combines TRBV5-1 with TRBJ2-1; possibly TRBD1 for D (5 bases). The V gene's germline CDR1 is SGHRS and CDR2 YFSETQ. This CDR3 has 14 residues. Trimming took 0 bases from V and 6 from J, leaving 10 bases between them. For the CDR3, the DNA is TGCGCCAGCAGCTTGGGACAGCGCGGCAATGAGCAGTTCTTC. This codes for CASSLGQRGNEQFF.

This clonotype appeared many times. The chain joins TRBV4-1 to TRBJ2-7; D ambiguous. Trimming took 4 bases from V and 4 from J, leaving 11 bases between them. The CDR3 totals 13 residues. Germline lookup yields CDR1 MGHRA and CDR2 YSYEKL. The CDR3 region is CASSPYRGYEQYF. The CDR3 bases are TGCGCCAGCAGCCCCTATCGAGGATACGAGCAGTACTTC.

As for this clonotype: A much bigger clone sits one base away, suggesting this may be a read error. The rearrangement uses TRBV3-1 and TRBJ2-1; TRBD2 matches 11 bases. V lost 0 bases and J lost 9; bases outside the gene matches: 4. The CDR3 is made up of 15 amino acids. The germline CDR1 and CDR2 sequences are LGHDT and YNNKEL (reference sequence). The DNA for the CDR3 is TGTGCCAGCAGCCAAGATACTAGCGGGAGTTTTGAGCAGTTCTTC. Protein product: CASSQDTSGSFEQFF.

This clonotype has at least ten counts. The CDR3 DNA follows: TGCAGTGCTAAAGCTAGCGGGGGAGCCACAGATACGCAGTATTTT. This translates into CSAKASGGATDTQYF. The chain links TRBV20-1 to TRBJ2-3; 10 bases align to TRBD2. This CDR3 has 15 residues. Losses at the gene ends were 4 bases for V and 2 bases for J; bases not matched to a gene: 6. In germline, CDR1 is DFQATT, CDR2 SNEGSKA (reference sequence).

This clonotype was seen repeatedly, ten times or more. The V call is TRBV5-1, the J call TRBJ1-1, with D perhaps matching TRBD1 (5 bases). Germline assignment: CDR1 SGHRS and CDR2 YFSETQ. V gave up 3 bases and J gave up 1 base, with 13 bases separating them. CDR3 length equals 15 residues. The CDR3 coding sequence is TGCGCCAGCAGCTGGGGGACGGACGCGAACACTGAAGCTTTCTTT. It translates to CASSWGTDANTEAFF.

This clonotype came up a few times. The chain links TRBV24-1 to TRBJ2-2, with 8 bases matching TRBD2. V shed 3 bases, J shed 5 bases, and the junction held 7 bases outside the gene matches. Germline V CDR1 and CDR2: KGHDR, SFDVKD. The CDR3 has 16 amino acids. The CDR3 is CATSDPSGSNTGELFF. The CDR3 DNA is TGTGCCACCAGTGATCCGAGCGGGAGTAATACCGGGGAGCTGTTTTTT.

This clonotype was detected many times. This chain's CDR3 is CASSLALASGGGDEQFF. The CDR3 DNA is TGTGCCAGCAGCTTAGCGCTGGCTAGCGGGGGGGGAGATGAGCAGTTCTTC. The genes are TRBV7-9 and TRBJ2-1; 12 bases match TRBD2. With V trimmed by 0 bases and J by 8 bases, 8 bases remained unmatched. CDR1 and CDR2 from the germline V gene are SEHNR and FQNEAQ (reference sequence). This CDR3 has 17 amino acids.

This clonotype was seen at least ten times. The rearrangement uses TRBV3-1 and TRBJ2-2; TRBD2 might be the D (6 bases). Germline lookup yields CDR1 LGHDT and CDR2 YNNKEL (reference sequence). The CDR3 totals 16 residues. V was shortened by 1 base and J by 3 bases, with 12 bases between the two germline ends. The CDR3 region has the DNA TGTGCCAGCAGCCAAGCGCGGGACTCCTACACCGGGGAGCTGTTTTTT. This translates into CASSQARDSYTGELFF.

This clonotype was found many times. This sequence joins TRBV20-1 and TRBJ2-1, with TRBD2 identical over 11 bases. The J segment lost 0 bases and the V segment lost 6 bases, leaving 16 bases of the junction unmatched. In germline, CDR1 is DFQATT, CDR2 SNEGSKA (reference sequence). The length of the CDR3 is 19 residues. The CDR3 DNA follows: TGCAGTGCGATAACCGGACTAGCGGGTCGTCCGAGCTCCTACAATGAGCAGTTCTTC. This codes for CSAITGLAGRPSSYNEQFF.

This clonotype was recorded many times. V gene TRBV5-1 combines with J gene TRBJ2-1; TRBD2 agrees at 7 bases. The V and J ends lost 1 base and 6 bases, in that order; junction bases with no gene match: 4. The CDR3 extends over 14 amino acids. Germline V gene data show CDR1 as SGHRS and CDR2 as YFSETQ. This CDR3 reads CASSLSQRGNEQFF. The CDR3 nucleotides are TGCGCCAGCAGCTTGAGCCAGCGGGGCAATGAGCAGTTCTTC. Combining the CDR3 with reference TRBV5-1 and TRBJ2-1 gives the whole variable domain KAGVTQTPRYLIKTRGQQVTLSCSPISGHRSVSWYQQTPGQGLQFLFEYFSETQRNKGNFPGRFSGRQFSNSRSEMNVSTLELGDSALYLCASSLSQRGNEQFFGPGTRLTVL.

This clonotype showed up just a few times. The gene calls are TRBV5-1 and TRBJ1-1; 7 nucleotides line up with TRBD1. The CDR3 has 17 residues. V shed 0 bases and J 3 bases; nucleotides not matched to a gene: 11. Germline CDR1 and CDR2: SGHRS and YFSETQ. In DNA, the CDR3 is TGCGCCAGCAGCTTGGCCTGGGACAGACCTAGGGACACTGAAGCTTTCTTT. Its protein is CASSLAWDRPRDTEAFF.

This clonotype occurred many times. CDR3: CASSQRAGLPTDTQYF. In nucleotides, the CDR3 is TGTGCCAGCAGCCAAAGGGCGGGACTCCCAACAGATACGCAGTATTTT. The chain links TRBV14 to TRBJ2-3; possibly TRBD2 for D (6 bases). Trimming removed 2 bases at V and 3 bases at J, with 15 bases between. CDR3 length equals 16 residues. CDR1 and CDR2 from the germline V gene are SGHDN and FVKESK.

This clonotype was observed a handful of times. V usage is TRBV18 and J usage is TRBJ1-2; 7 bases line up with TRBD1. Germline CDR1 reads KGHSH; CDR2 reads LQKENI. After removal of 6 bases from V and 3 bases from J, the junction contained 4 bases not matched to a gene. This CDR3 is 13 amino acids long. This CDR3 is CASSRDSDYGYTF. The CDR3 DNA reads as TGTGCCAGCTCGCGGGACAGCGACTATGGCTACACCTTC.

With regard to this clonotype: A much larger clone differs by one base, so this may be a read error. The rearrangement links TRBV7-9 to TRBJ2-7; 7 bases are a match to TRBD1. The CDR3 spans 14 residues. The V gene's germline CDR1 is SEHNR and CDR2 FQNEAQ (reference sequence). CDR3 DNA sequence: TGTACCAGCAGCGAACCGGGACAGCCCTACGAGCAGTACTTC. Protein product: CTSSEPGQPYEQYF. Together with reference TRBV7-9 and TRBJ2-7, the CDR3 gives the full variable domain: DTGVSQNPRHKITKRGQNVTFRCDPISEHNRLYWYRQTLGQGPEFLTYFQNEAQLEKSRLLSDRFSAERPKGSFSTLEIQRTEQGDSAMYLCTSSEPGQPYEQYFGPGTRLTVT.